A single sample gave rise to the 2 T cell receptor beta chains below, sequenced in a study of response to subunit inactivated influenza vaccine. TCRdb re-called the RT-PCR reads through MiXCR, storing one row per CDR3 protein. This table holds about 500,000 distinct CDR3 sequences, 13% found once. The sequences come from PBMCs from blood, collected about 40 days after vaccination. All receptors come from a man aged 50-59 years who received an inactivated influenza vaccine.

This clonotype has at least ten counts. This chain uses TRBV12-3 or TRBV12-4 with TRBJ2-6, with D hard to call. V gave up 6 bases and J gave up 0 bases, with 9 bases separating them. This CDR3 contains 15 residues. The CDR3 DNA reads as TGTGCCAGCAGCCCCGATTACTCTGGGGCCAACGTCCTGACTTTC. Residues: CASSPDYSGANVLTF.

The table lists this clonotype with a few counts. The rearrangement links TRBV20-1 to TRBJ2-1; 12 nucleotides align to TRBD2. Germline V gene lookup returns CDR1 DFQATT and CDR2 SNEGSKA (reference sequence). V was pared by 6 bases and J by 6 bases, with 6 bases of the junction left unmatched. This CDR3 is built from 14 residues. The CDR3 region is CSAPTSGSSNEQFF. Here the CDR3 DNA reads TGCAGTGCCCCGACTAGCGGGAGTAGCAATGAGCAGTTCTTC.